The following is a T cell receptor (beta chain) sequence with its context. Original processing methods: Amplified reference gene primers provided the basis for estimating nucleated cell counts. TCRdb keeps only in-frame clones here, not all; method: immunoSEQ multiplex PCR. V and J calls and clone size are those listed in that table; D and trimming were worked out from the DNA. Altogether about 160,000 clones are present, roughly 87% being singletons, with the ten largest covering about 3.9%. The data are from a study of blood T cell repertoires in COVID-19. Study-level information: Material from acute and convalescent COVID-19 was sourced from the United States, Italy and Spain.

This CDR3 contains 14 residues. V lost 1 base, J lost 1 base, and 7 bases lay in between. The germline CDR1 and CDR2 sequences are MDHEN and SYDVKM. What was sequenced was peripheral blood. The source of this sequence is a woman in her sixties who had recovered from COVID-19. This chain connects TRBV28 to TRBJ2-5; D uncertain. The CDR3 sequence is CASSLSRPQETQYF. CDR3 DNA sequence: TGTGCCAGCAGTTTATCGCGGCCCCAAGAGACCCAGTACTTC.